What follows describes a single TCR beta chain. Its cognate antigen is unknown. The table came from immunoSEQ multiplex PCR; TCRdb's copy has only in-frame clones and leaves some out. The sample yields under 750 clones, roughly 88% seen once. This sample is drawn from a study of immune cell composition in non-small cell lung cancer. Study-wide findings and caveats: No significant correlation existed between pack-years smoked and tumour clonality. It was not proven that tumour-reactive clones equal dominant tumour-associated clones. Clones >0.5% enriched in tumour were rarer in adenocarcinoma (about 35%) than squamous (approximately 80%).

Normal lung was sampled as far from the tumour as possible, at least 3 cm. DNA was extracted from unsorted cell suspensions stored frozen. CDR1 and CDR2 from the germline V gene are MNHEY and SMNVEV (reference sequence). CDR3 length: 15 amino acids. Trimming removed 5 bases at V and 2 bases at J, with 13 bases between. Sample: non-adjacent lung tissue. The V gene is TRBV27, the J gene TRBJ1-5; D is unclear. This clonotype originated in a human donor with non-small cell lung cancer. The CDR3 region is CASSTQPVGNQPQHF. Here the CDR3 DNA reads TGTGCCAGCAGTACACAGCCGGTTGGCAATCAGCCCCAGCATTTT.